This T cell receptor beta chain was recovered during a study of molecular identifiers for immune sequencing clone quantification. Turning to the study itself: RNA from approximately 20,000 or 98,000 naive CD8 cells was split five ways in replicates, with four sequenced.

TCRdb analysed the PCR reads with MiXCR anew, one entry per CDR3 protein. The table has more than 10,000 distinct CDR3 sequences, roughly 15% seen once; the top ten hold 1.5% to 2%. The CDR3 totals 13 residues. Germline assignment: CDR1 MNHNY and CDR2 SVGAGI (reference sequence). Trimming cost V 6 bases and J 1 base, with 9 bases left between them. This clonotype was seen repeatedly, ten times or more. The gene calls are TRBV6-6 and TRBJ1-1; D is undetermined. The sample comprised naive CD8+ T cells from blood, with Jurkat cell RNA spiked in. Subset of the sample: FACS-sorted CD8+CD4-CCR7+CD45RA+ naive T cells. The clonotype comes from a human donor in good health. Some libraries in this study had Jurkat cell RNA spiked in. This chain's CDR3 is CASRHVPNTEAFF. In DNA, the CDR3 is TGTGCCAGCAGACATGTACCGAACACTGAAGCTTTCTTT.